The T cell receptor (beta chain) described here comes from a study of CXCR3-negative and CXCR3-positive naive CD8 T cells. About the research overall: Total TRB output reached about 135 million reads, about 1.5 +/- 0.3 million per library.

Study results and limitations: Diversity ran similarly high across both naive subsets but far lower in memory CD8+ cells. Surface CD5 matched across naive subsets, and TRB CDR3 properties served to infer TCR strength. When CXCR3-positive naive cells were set against CXCR3-negative naive cells, the former had more hydrophobic TRB CDR3s.

The authors prepared UMI-labeled TRB cDNA libraries by 5' RACE. TCRdb processed the 5' RACE reads again and assigns one entry to each CDR3 protein, with no DNA. Recorded for this sample: around 110,000 distinct CDR3 sequences. CD45RO-CCR7+CD27+CD95- cells counted as naive CD8+ T cells. Germline values: CDR1 MNHEY, CDR2 SVGEGT. The CDR3 has 14 residues. Points on this clonotype: Its antigen remains unknown.

This TCR was recovered from a human donor in good health. Some clones in this sample may be carry-over from other donors' samples. Sequencing was performed on naive CXCR3+ CD8+ T cells from blood. Subset: CD45RO-CCR7+CD27+CD95- naive CD8+ T cells expressing CXCR3 (TNR3+). The chain is built from TRBV6-2 or TRBV6-3 and TRBJ2-1; TCRdb's D call, TRBD2, is unchecked because there is no DNA. The CDR3 spells CASSYGGVGYEQFF.